Each of the 3 T cell receptor beta chains below was sequenced from the same sample in a study of blood T cell repertoires in COVID-19. Method: immunoSEQ multiplex PCR; TCRdb's copy keeps in-frame clones and lacks some. This sample has under 85,000 clones, with 65% to 90% found just once. The sample consisted of peripheral blood. The receptors were gathered from a man older than 75 with acute or convalescent COVID-19.

This clone was recorded only once. This chain links TRBV19 with TRBJ1-2; no firm D call. V was pared by 5 bases and J by 6 bases, with 10 bases between. Germline-derived CDR1 and CDR2 are LNHDA and SQIVND (reference sequence). CDR3 length equals 12 residues. CDR3 nucleotide sequence: TGTGCCAGTAGTGCCTATAGCGATGGCTACACCTTC. Translation gives CASSAYSDGYTF.

This chain connects TRBV5-1 to TRBJ1-6; 9 bases map to TRBD1. This CDR3 is 15 amino acids long. Germline CDR1 is SGHRS and CDR2 is YFSETQ. The junction had 7 bases not matched to a gene; V was cut back by 5 bases and J by 7 bases. CDR3 amino acids: CASRSGTGQNSPLHF. DNA for the CDR3: TGCGCCAGCAGGTCTGGGACAGGGCAAAATTCACCCCTCCACTTT.

V is TRBV11-2 and J is TRBJ1-3; TRBD1 aligns across 7 bases. The trim removed 0 bases at V and 1 base at J, leaving 0 bases unmatched. The V gene's germline CDR1 is SGHAT and CDR2 FQNNGV. The CDR3 is 15 residues long. The CDR3: CASSLEQGSGNTIYF. CDR3 sequence (DNA): TGTGCCAGCAGCTTAGAACAGGGGTCTGGAAACACCATATATTTT.